Below, 13 T cell receptor beta chains from the same sample are listed, as sequenced in a study of blood T cells in healthy people across ages. A second PCR, run for about 6 to 12 cycles, used a sample-barcoded 5' primer plus a J-beta primer mix. Each CDR3 protein gets one entry after TCRdb re-called the 5' RACE reads with MiXCR. In the table there are around 2 million distinct CDR3 sequences, approximately 40% of which are singletons. The source material was blood. The receptor set was obtained from a human donor in good health.

The chain employs TRBV7-2 and TRBJ2-5; 12 bases fit TRBD2. CDR3 length: 18 amino acids. Germline-derived CDR1 and CDR2 are SGHTA and FQGNSA. V lost 1 base and J lost 7; bases outside the gene matches: 13. CDR3 loop: CASSLVASGGAFGGTQYF. CDR3 coding DNA: TGTGCCAGCAGCTTAGTGGCTAGCGGGGGGGCCTTCGGAGGGACCCAGTACTTC.

The chain has TRBV2 and TRBJ1-2; no reliable D call. Germline CDR1 is SNHLY and CDR2 is FYNNEI. This CDR3 is built from 14 residues. Trimming removed 8 bases at V and 7 bases at J, with 20 bases between. CDR3 coding DNA: TGTGCCAGCGGGAGACAAGAACGGTGGGGTGGCTACACCTTC. The encoded protein is CASGRQERWGGYTF. The full variable domain, in which reference TRBV2 and TRBJ1-2 provide the parts outside the CDR3, is EPEVTQTPSHQVTQMGQEVILRCVPISNHLYFYWYRQILGQKVEFLVSFYNNEISEKSEIFDDQFSVERPDGSNFTLKIRSTKLEDSAMYFCASGRQERWGGYTFGSGTRLTVV.

In its sample, this clonotype was seen a few times. The chain has TRBV7-8 and TRBJ2-5; no clear D gene. The J call could be wrong; TRBJ2-7 is a better fit for the DNA end. This CDR3 has 15 amino acids. Germline V gives CDR1 SGHVS, CDR2 FQNEAQ. CDR3: CASSLAGQKGYEQYF. CDR3 coding DNA: TGTGCCAGCAGCTTAGCGGGTCAGAAGGGCTACGAGCAGTACTTC.

The chain couples TRBV6-1 to TRBJ2-3; D is possibly TRBD1 (5 bases). The CDR3 covers 14 residues. Germline CDR1 and CDR2: MNHNS and SASEGT. V was trimmed by 7 bases and J by 4 bases, leaving 15 bases between them. The CDR3 loop is CASIGVEHPDTQYF. CDR3 sequence (DNA): TGTGCCAGCATAGGGGTTGAGCACCCAGATACGCAGTATTTT.

This clonotype appeared many times. This rearrangement joins TRBV29-1 to TRBJ2-7, with 15 bases fitting TRBD2. V lost 6 bases and J lost 2; bases outside the gene matches: 17. There are 19 residues in the CDR3. Germline V lookup: CDR1 SQVTM, CDR2 ANQGSEA. This chain's CDR3 is CSVTKPGTSGGRYPYEQYF. As DNA, the CDR3 is TGCAGCGTGACTAAACCCGGGACTAGCGGGGGGCGATACCCCTACGAGCAGTACTTC.

This sequence joins TRBV29-1 and TRBJ1-2; no clear D gene. This CDR3 spans 12 amino acids. Trimming shortened V by 5 bases and J by 2 bases, and 9 bases separated the two germline ends. Germline V gene data show CDR1 as SQVTM and CDR2 as ANQGSEA. Here the CDR3 reads CSVPVANYGYTF. DNA of the CDR3: TGCAGCGTTCCGGTTGCCAACTATGGCTACACCTTC.

This clonotype was found a few times. The rearrangement uses TRBV18 and TRBJ2-1; D might be TRBD2 (5 bases). Trimming removed 3 bases from V and 3 bases from J, with 12 bases in between. This CDR3 spans 15 amino acids. CDR1 is KGHSH and CDR2 is LQKENI in the germline V gene. The chain's CDR3 is CASSPIAGNYNEQFF. The CDR3 nucleotides are TGTGCCAGCTCACCGATCGCGGGCAACTACAATGAGCAGTTCTTC.

CDR3: CSVASGADGELFF. The CDR3 DNA reads as TGCAGCGTTGCTAGCGGGGCCGACGGGGAGCTGTTTTTT. V gene TRBV29-1 combines with J gene TRBJ2-2; 9 bases line up with TRBD2. Germline CDR1 is SQVTM and CDR2 is ANQGSEA. V was pared by 4 bases and J by 7 bases, with 4 bases of the junction left unmatched. The CDR3 sequence is 13 residues long.

This clonotype was seen a handful of times. The V call is TRBV28, the J call TRBJ1-2; TRBD1 matches 9 bases. Per germline, CDR1 MDHEN and CDR2 SYDVKM. The V and J ends lost 2 bases and 6 bases, in that order; junction bases with no gene match: 4. The CDR3 runs to 14 residues. The CDR3 here is CASSLGDRVDGYTF. The CDR3 DNA follows: TGTGCCAGCAGTTTAGGGGACAGGGTTGATGGCTACACCTTC.

Only a few counts were recorded for this clonotype. The genes are TRBV9 and TRBJ2-3, with TRBD2 identical over 10 bases. Germline CDR1 and CDR2: SGDLS and YYNGEE. CDR3 length: 17 residues. With 0 bases clipped from V and 2 bases from J, the junction kept 6 bases outside the gene matches. DNA of the CDR3: TGTGCCAGCAGCGTAGGCCCAGGACTAGCGGACACAGATACGCAGTATTTT. Translated: CASSVGPGLADTDTQYF.

V is TRBV20-1 and J is TRBJ1-1; a weak D match, TRBD1 (5 bases). Looked up from germline, CDR1 is DFQATT and CDR2 is SNEGSKA (reference sequence). The CDR3 spans 14 residues. The germline V and J ends were trimmed by 0 bases and 6 bases, with 14 bases remaining between them. The CDR3 is CSARDWGPPPEAFF. CDR3 DNA sequence: TGCAGTGCTAGAGATTGGGGACCACCCCCTGAAGCTTTCTTT.

The rearrangement links TRBV7-3 to TRBJ2-6; D is ambiguous. The CDR3 covers 15 residues. Germline V CDR1 and CDR2: SGHTA, FQGTGA. Trimming shortened V by 3 bases and J by 2 bases, and 8 bases separated the two germline ends. For the CDR3, the DNA is TGTGCCAGCAGCTTTAAAAACCCTGGGGCCAACGTCCTGACTTTC. Protein: CASSFKNPGANVLTF. The full variable domain, its missing parts supplied by reference TRBV7-3 and TRBJ2-6, is GAGVSQTPSNKVTEKGKYVELRCDPISGHTALYWYRQSLGQGPEFLIYFQGTGAADDSGLPNDRFFAVRPEGSVSTLKIQRTERGDSAVYLCASSFKNPGANVLTFGAGSRLTVL.

J is TRBJ2-7 and V is TRBV3-1; unclear D gene. Trimming removed 3 bases from V and 0 bases from J, with 12 bases in between. Germline CDR1 reads LGHDT; CDR2 reads YNNKEL (reference sequence). CDR3 length: 15 residues. The CDR3 DNA reads as TGTGCCAGCAGCCAGCCGGTGGCTAGCTCCTACGAGCAGTACTTC. This sequence encodes CASSQPVASSYEQYF.